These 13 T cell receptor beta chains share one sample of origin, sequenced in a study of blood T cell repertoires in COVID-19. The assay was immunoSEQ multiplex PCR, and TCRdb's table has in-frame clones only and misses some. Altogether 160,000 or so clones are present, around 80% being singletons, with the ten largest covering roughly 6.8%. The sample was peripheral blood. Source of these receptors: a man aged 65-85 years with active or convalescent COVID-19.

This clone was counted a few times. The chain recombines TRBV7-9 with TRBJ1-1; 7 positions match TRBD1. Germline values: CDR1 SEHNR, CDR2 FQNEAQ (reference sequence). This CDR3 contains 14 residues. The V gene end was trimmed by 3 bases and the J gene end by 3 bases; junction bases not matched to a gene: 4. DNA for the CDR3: TGTGCCAGCAGCTTGCGGCAGGGGGACACTGAAGCTTTCTTT. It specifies CASSLRQGDTEAFF.

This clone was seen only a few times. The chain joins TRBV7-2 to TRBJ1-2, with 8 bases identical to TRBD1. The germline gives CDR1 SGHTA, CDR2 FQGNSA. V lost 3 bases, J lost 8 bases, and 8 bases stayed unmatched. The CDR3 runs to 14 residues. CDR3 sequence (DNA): TGTGCCAGCAGCTTCTTTGTGACAGGGGAAGGCTACACCTTC. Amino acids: CASSFFVTGEGYTF.

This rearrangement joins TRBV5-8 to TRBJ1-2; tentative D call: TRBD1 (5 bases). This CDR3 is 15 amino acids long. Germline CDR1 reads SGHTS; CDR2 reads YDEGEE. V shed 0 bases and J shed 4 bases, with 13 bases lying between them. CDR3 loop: CASSLGQSVGYGYTF. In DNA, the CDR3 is TGTGCCAGCAGCTTGGGACAGTCGGTAGGCTATGGCTACACCTTC.

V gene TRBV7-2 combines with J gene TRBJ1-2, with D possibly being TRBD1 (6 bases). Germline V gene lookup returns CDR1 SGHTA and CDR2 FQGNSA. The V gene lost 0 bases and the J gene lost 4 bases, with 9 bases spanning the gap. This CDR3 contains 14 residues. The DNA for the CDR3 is TGTGCCAGCAGCTTAGCAGACAGGATCTATGGCTACACCTTC. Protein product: CASSLADRIYGYTF. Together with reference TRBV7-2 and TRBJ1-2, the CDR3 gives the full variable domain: GAGVSQSPSNKVTEKGKDVELRCDPISGHTALYWYRQSLGQGLEFLIYFQGNSAPDKSGLPSDRFSAERTGGSVSTLTIQRTQQEDSAVYLCASSLADRIYGYTFGSGTRLTVV.

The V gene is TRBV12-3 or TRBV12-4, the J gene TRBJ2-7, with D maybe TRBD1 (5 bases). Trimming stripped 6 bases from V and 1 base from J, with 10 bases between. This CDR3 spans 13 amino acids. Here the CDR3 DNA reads TGTGCCAGCAGGGAAACAGGTTCCTACGAGCAGTACTTC. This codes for CASRETGSYEQYF.

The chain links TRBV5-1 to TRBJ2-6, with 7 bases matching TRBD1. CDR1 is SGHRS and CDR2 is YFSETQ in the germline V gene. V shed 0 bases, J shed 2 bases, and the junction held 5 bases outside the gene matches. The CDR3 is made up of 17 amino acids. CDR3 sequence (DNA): TGCGCCAGCAGCTTGGTTACAGGGGCCCCTGGGGCCAACGTCCTGACTTTC. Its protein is CASSLVTGAPGANVLTF.

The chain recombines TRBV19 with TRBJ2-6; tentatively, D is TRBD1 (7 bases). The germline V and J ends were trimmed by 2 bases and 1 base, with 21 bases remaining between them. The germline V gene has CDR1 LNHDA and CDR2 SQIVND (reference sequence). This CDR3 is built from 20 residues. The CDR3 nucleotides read TGTGCCAGTAGTATAACCATCAGGGGGGCTGACCTTTCTGGGGCCAACGTCCTGACTTTC. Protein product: CASSITIRGADLSGANVLTF. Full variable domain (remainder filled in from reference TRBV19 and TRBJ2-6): DGGITQSPKYLFRKEGQNVTLSCEQNLNHDAMYWYRQDPGQGLRLIYYSQIVNDFQKGDIAEGYSVSREKKESFPLTVTSAQKNPTAFYLCASSITIRGADLSGANVLTFGAGSRLTVL.

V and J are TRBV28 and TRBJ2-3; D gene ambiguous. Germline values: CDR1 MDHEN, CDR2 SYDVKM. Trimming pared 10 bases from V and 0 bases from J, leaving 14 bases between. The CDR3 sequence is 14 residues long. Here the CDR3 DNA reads TGTGCCACCTCCGAACTACCTAGCACAGATACGCAGTATTTT. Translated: CATSELPSTDTQYF.

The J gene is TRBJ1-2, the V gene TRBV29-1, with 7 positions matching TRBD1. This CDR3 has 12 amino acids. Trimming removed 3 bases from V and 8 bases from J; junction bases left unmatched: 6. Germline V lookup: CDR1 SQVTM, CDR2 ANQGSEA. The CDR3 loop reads CSVDGQGEGYTF. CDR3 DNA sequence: TGCAGCGTTGATGGTCAGGGGGAGGGCTACACCTTC.

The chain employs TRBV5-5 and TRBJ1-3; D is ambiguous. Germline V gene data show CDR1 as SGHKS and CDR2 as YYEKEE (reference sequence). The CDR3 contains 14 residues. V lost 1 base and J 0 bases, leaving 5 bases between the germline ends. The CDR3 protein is CASSLRSSGNTIYF. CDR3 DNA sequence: TGTGCCAGCAGCTTGCGTAGCTCTGGAAACACCATATATTTT.

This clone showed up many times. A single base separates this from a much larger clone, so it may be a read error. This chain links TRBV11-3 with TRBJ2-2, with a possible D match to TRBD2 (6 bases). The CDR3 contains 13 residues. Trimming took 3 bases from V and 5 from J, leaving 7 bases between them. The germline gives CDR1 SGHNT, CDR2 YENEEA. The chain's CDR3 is CASSLEGTGELFF. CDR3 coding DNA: TGTGCCAGCAGCTTGGAGGGGACCGGGGAGCTGTTTTTT.

CDR3 region: CASSQGSSGSFLGQYF. The CDR3, as DNA: TGTGCCAGCAGCCAAGGGTCCAGCGGGAGCTTCTTAGGGCAGTACTTC. This chain connects TRBV3-1 (or the pseudogene TRBV3-2) to TRBJ2-7; 8 bases are a match to TRBD2. Germline CDR1 and CDR2: LGHDT and YNNKEL (reference sequence). The CDR3 spans 16 residues. The ends lost 1 base at V and 9 bases at J; junction bases unmatched: 14.

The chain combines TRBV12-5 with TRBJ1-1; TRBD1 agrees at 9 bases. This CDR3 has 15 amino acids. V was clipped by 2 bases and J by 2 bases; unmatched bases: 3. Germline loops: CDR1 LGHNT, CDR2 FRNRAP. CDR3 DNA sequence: TGTGCTAGTGGTTTGAGGGACAGGGCTAACACTGAAGCTTTCTTT. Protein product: CASGLRDRANTEAFF.